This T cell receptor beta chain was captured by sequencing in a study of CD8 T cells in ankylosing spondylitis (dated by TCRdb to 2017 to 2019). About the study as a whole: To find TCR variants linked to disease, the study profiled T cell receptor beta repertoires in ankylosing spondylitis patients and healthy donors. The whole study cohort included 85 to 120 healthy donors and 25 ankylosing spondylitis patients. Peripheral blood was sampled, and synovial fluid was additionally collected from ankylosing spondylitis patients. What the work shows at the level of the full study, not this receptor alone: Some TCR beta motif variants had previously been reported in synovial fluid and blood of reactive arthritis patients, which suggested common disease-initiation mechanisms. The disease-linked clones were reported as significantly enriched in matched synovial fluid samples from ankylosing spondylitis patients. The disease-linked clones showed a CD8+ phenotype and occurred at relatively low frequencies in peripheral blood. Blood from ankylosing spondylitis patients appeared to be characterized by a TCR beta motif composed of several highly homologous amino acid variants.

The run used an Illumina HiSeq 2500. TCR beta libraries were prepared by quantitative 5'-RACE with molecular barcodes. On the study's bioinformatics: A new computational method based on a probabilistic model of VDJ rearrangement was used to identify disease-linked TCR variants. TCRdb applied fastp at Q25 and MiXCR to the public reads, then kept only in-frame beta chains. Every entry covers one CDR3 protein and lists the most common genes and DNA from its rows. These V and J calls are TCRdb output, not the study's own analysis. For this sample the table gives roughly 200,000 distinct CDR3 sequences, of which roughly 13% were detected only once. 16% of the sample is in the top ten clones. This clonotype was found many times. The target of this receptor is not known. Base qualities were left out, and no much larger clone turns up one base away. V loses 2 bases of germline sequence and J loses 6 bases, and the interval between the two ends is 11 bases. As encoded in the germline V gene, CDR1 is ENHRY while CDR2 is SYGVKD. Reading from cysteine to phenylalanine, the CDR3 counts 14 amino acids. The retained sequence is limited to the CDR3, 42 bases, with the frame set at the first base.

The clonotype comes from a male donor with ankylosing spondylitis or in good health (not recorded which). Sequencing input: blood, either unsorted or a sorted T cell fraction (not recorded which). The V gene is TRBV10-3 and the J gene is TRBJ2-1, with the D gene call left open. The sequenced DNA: TGTGCCATCAGTGAGGCCTCGGTTAGCAATGAGCAGTTCTTC. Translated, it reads CAISEASVSNEQFF.